This T cell receptor beta chain was sequenced for a study of T cells in Graves' hyperthyroidism and ophthalmopathy. Clinical Activity Scores of at least 3, NOSPECS grades of at least 4 and durations under 3 months characterized ophthalmopathy patients. The study left out patients who had uncontrolled infection, other autoimmune disease, pregnancy or lactation. Fresh 10 ml peripheral blood yielded PBMCs. In regard to this clonotype: Its target is not known.

V was cut by 5 bases and J by 0 bases, with 8 bases left in between. This CDR3 comprises 13 residues. Amplified TCR beta CDR3 regions derived from RNA transcripts. HTBI primers were used for first-round RT-PCR of the TCR CDR3. Each CDR3 protein is one row after TCRdb ran MiXCR on the multiplex PCR reads. The sample yields 500,000 or so distinct CDR3 sequences, around 15% seen once. Findings and caveats of the study: The model predicted ophthalmopathy a median around 6.5 months before onset.

This chain joins TRBV12-3 or TRBV12-4 and TRBJ2-7, with a tentative D call TRBD1 (5 bases). The sequencing input was blood. The TCR comes from a woman aged 30 to 39 with Graves' ophthalmopathy. CDR3 loop: CASSQGYSYEQYF. In nucleotides, the CDR3 is TGTGCCAGCAGTCAGGGATACTCCTACGAGCAGTACTTC.